This TCR beta chain was captured by sequencing in a study of regulatory T cells in long-lasting Graves disease (dated by TCRdb to the early 2020s). With regard to the full study: Antithyroid drugs had been taken for less than 3 months by newly diagnosed Graves' disease patients. Peripheral blood TCR sequencing and RNA sequencing compared persistent Graves' disease patients with newly diagnosed Graves' disease patients. The study was conducted in China and was registered as a clinical trial. A total of 33 samples were covered by TCR sequencing, comprising approximately 13 persistent and 20 or so newly diagnosed Graves' disease patients.

What the time point label conveys for this sample: newly diagnosed GD, antithyroid drugs for less than 3 months. For both TCR sequencing and RNA sequencing, RNA was extracted from PBMCs using TRIzol. The diagnosis of Graves' disease was made according to American Thyroid Association guidelines. The patients came from an endocrinology department in Xi'an, China. Each patient gave approximately 9 milliliters of peripheral blood, collected in an EDTA anticoagulant tube. Ficoll Paque Plus density gradient separation was used to isolate PBMCs, and no further T cell sorting was done. An Agilent 2100 Bioanalyzer and agarose gel were used to assess RNA quality, and a NanoDrop 2000 was used to measure RNA concentration. Per the germline V gene, SQVTM is the CDR1 and ANQGSEA is the CDR2. The cysteine opens and the phenylalanine closes a CDR3 of 11 amino acids. Of the read, only the CDR3 DNA is kept; its 33 bases are in frame from base 1. The germline ends are 8 bases apart after V is trimmed by 4 bases and J by 5 bases.

Beyond this particular receptor, the publication reports: Compared with newly diagnosed patients, persistent Graves' disease patients had lower TCR Shannon entropy and fewer highly expanded clones, which suggests clonal expansion. Sequencing and analysis were limited to the TCR beta chain. Peripheral blood alone was examined, since thyroid tissue, which constituted the primary lesion, could not be accessed. More public clonotypes were shared among persistent patients (over 2,500) than among newly diagnosed patients (roughly 1,000). Preferential use of TRBV28, TRBJ1-2 and TRBJ2-5 was observed in persistent disease, whereas TRBV20-1 and TRBJ2-1 were favored in newly diagnosed disease. The authors noted that the small sample size was a limitation that may lower accuracy.

Receptor libraries were prepared by multiplex PCR. The instrument was an Illumina HiSeq 4000. TCR beta libraries were built with iRepertoire HTBI primers and Arm-PCR amplification of CDR3 regions. Before sequencing, the PCR products went through gel purification. In the source study's methods: A total of around 59 TRBV and some 13 TRBJ segments were identified across samples and were used for gene usage analysis of CDR3 amino acid clonotypes. COPE and FqMerger were used to merge filtered high-quality paired reads into contigs. Contigs were aligned with BLAST to IMGT TRBV, TRBD and TRBJ reference genes, and CDR3 was defined per IMGT. Any clonotype with a frequency above 0.1% was classified as a highly expanded clone. Shannon entropy was used to measure repertoire diversity, and the Gini coefficient was used to measure V-J evenness. Public clonotypes were defined as clonotypes shared by more than one individual. TCRdb's own reprocessing of the public reads used fastp at Q25 and MiXCR and kept productive beta chains. Duplicate CDR3 protein sequences are folded into a single record with the most common DNA and genes. The V and J calls and clone size come from TCRdb's table, not from the authors' own analysis. The sample includes 300,000 to 400,000 distinct CDR3 sequences, with 15% to 20% observed a single time. Jointly, the top ten make up 30% of the sample.

This clonotype was counted at least ten times. The clone's antigen remains unknown. No clone much larger than this one lies a single base away; base qualities are absent. The same data also went into a second study, on T cells in Graves' hyperthyroidism and ophthalmopathy. Looking at the second paper: Stable Graves' hyperthyroidism was defined as no progression to ophthalmopathy during 18 months of follow-up. Hyperthyroidism patients were newly diagnosed, with disease duration under 2 months, and aged 18 to 65 years. Patients with uncontrolled infections, other autoimmune diseases, pregnancy or lactation were excluded. Diagnoses relied on clinical symptoms, serum thyroxine and TRAb, thyroid ultrasound and orbital computed tomography. The first round of RT-PCR for the TCR CDR3 was performed with the HTBI primer set and the Qiagen OneStep RT-PCR kit. Blood samples also contained most of the expanded thyroid clonotypes (frequency above 0.001), which suggests that blood repertoires may reflect thyroid immune responses. A model built on a 13 V-J signature distinguished ophthalmopathy from stable hyperthyroidism, reaching over 85% sensitivity and 81.08% specificity in cross-validation and 80%/75% in testing. During validation, the model predicted progression to ophthalmopathy a median of around 7 months ahead of onset, with almost 71% sensitivity and 72% to 80% specificity. To identify TCR V-J signatures that set the groups apart, the researchers used a discovery cohort of about a hundred patients, made up of 43 with Graves' ophthalmopathy and about 55 with stable Graves' hyperthyroidism. Prospective prediction of ophthalmopathy was tested in an independent validation cohort consisting of some 18 hyperthyroidism patients and about 17 patients who later progressed to ophthalmopathy. For training and testing, the 100 or so patients in the discovery cohort were randomly divided in a 7:3 ratio. The study also compared thyroid tissue and blood T-cell repertoires from about 6 Graves' hyperthyroidism patients. Once sampling was done, hyperthyroidism patients were given methimazole at a starting dose of 30 mg daily, whereas ophthalmopathy patients were given high-dose intravenous methylprednisolone. A second multiplex PCR round built the libraries, followed by size selection and purification. Paired-end sequencing of the libraries was performed with 100 bp reads on an Illumina HiSeq2000. Raw data were processed with SOAPnuke, discarding reads with adapters, uncalled bases, mean Phred below 15, or no exact constant-primer or identifier match. COPE v1.2.5 was used to merge the high-quality paired reads, and each unique nucleotide sequence was defined as a clonotype. MiTCR v1.1 was used to align clonotypes to the IMGT TRBV, TRBD and TRBJ reference segments. The analysis included only V-J combinations with a frequency above 0.0001, which together covered around 99% of the repertoires. A TCS score was defined as the ratio between F50 (clonal expansion) and ExV (chaos), using BLOSUM62-based TCRdist between CDR3 peptides within each V-J. Welch's t-statistics and random forest reduced 514 V-J features to about 13, which were used in a naive Bayes classifier (R e1071). No statistical method was used to set the sample size in advance, and investigators knew the group allocation. The paper describes TCR Vbeta CDR3 sequencing of more than 120 peripheral blood samples, made up of 43 ophthalmopathy patients, 70 to 75 hyperthyroidism patients and 17 progressor patients.

Material: peripheral blood mononuclear cells (PBMCs), obtained at new diagnosis, from a patient treated with antithyroid drugs. The sequence joins TRBV29-1 to TRBJ2-5; the D match is possibly TRBD1 or TRBD2, with 5 bases aligned in each. This TCR came from a man aged 35-49 years with Graves disease. Donor details come from another sample of the same person, matched by shared clones. This receptor carries the CDR3 CSVGWGETQYF. In nucleotides, the sequence is TGCAGCGTTGGCTGGGGGGAGACCCAGTACTTC.